The T cell receptor beta chain described here comes from a study of identical twins. The study, taken as a whole, reports: Twins' excess sharing was less marked for out-of-frame beta sequences. Compared with unrelated sharing, twin-shared out-of-frame alpha sequences had more low-probability sequences.

Every donor was a healthy Caucasian. This clonotype was found a few times. The target antigen is unknown. Per the germline V gene, CDR1 is MRHNA and CDR2 is SNTAGT. This CDR3 spans 14 amino acids. The V gene lost 3 bases and the J gene lost 4 bases, with 10 bases spanning the gap. Each CDR3 protein gets one entry after TCRdb re-called the 5' RACE reads with MiXCR. The table shows hundreds of thousands of distinct CDR3 sequences, with 9% to 15% occurring only once. The sample also formed part of further work on yellow fever vaccine responses in identical twins.

V usage is TRBV6-4 and J usage is TRBJ2-1; possible D gene TRBD1, 6 bases. This TCR was recovered from a woman under 30 in good health. The specimen sequenced was CD8+ T cells sorted from blood. CDR3 in amino acids: CASSDGGEYNEQFF. The CDR3 DNA reads as TGTGCCAGCAGTGATGGGGGCGAGTACAATGAGCAGTTCTTC.